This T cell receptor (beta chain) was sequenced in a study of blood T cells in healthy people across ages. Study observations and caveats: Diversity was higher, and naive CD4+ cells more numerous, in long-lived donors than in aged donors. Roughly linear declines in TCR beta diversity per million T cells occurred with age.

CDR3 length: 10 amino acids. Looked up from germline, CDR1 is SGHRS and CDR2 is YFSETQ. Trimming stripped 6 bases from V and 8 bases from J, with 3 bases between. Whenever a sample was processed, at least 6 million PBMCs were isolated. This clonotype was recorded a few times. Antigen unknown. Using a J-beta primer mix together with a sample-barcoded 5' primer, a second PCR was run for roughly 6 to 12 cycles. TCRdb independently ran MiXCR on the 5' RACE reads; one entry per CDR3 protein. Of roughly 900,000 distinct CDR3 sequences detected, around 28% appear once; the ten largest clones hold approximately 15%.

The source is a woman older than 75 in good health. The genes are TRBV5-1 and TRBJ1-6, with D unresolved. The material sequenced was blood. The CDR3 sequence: CASNHSPLHF. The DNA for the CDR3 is TGCGCCAGCAATCATTCACCCCTCCACTTT.